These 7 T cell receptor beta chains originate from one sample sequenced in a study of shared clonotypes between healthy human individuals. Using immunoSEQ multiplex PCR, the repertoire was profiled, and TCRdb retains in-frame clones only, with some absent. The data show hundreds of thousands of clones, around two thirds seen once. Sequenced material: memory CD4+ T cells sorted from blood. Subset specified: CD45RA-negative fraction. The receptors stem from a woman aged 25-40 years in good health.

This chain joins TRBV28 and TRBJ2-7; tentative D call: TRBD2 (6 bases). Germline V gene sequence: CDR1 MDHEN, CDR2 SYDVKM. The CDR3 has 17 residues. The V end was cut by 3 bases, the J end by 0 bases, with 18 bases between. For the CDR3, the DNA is TGTGCCAGCAGTTTTTCCCGTCTTGCGGGGAGCTCCTACGAGCAGTACTTC. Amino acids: CASSFSRLAGSSYEQYF.

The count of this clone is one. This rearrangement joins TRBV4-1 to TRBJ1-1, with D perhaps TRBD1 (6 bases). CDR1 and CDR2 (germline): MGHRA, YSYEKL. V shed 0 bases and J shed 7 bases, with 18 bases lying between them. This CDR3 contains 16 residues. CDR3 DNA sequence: TGCGCCAGCAGCCAAGAAGGGCTGGGGGCGCGGGTTGAAGCTTTCTTT. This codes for CASSQEGLGARVEAFF.

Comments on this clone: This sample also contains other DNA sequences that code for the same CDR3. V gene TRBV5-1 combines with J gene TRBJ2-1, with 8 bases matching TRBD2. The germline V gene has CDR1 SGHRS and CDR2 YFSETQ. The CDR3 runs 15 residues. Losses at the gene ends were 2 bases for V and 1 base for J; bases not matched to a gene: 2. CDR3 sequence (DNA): TGCGCCAGCAGCTTAATAGCGGGATCCTACAATGAGCAGTTCTTC. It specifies CASSLIAGSYNEQFF.

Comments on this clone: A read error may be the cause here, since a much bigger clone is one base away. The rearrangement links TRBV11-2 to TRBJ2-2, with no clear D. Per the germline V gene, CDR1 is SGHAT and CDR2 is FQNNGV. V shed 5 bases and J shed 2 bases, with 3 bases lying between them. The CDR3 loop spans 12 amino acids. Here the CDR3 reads CASSPNTGELFF. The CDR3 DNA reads TGTGCCAGCAGCCCTAACACCGGGGAGCTGTTTTTT. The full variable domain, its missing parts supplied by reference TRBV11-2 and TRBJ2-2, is EAGVAQSPRYKIIEKRQSVAFWCNPISGHATLYWYQQILGQGPKLLIQFQNNGVVDDSQLPKDRFSAERLKGVDSTLKIQPAKLEDSAVYLCASSPNTGELFFGEGSRLTVL.

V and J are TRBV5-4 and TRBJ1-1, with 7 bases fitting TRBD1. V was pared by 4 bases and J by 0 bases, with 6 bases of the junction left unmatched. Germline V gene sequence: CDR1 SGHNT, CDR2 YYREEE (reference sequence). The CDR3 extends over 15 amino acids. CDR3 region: CASSQPGQLNTEAFF. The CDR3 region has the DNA TGTGCCAGCAGCCAGCCGGGACAGCTGAACACTGAAGCTTTCTTT. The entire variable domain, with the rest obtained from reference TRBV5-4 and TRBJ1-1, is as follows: ETGVTQSPTHLIKTRGQQVTLRCSSQSGHNTVSWYQQALGQGPQFIFQYYREEENGRGNFPPRFSGLQFPNYSSELNVNALELDDSALYLCASSQPGQLNTEAFFGQGTRLTVV.

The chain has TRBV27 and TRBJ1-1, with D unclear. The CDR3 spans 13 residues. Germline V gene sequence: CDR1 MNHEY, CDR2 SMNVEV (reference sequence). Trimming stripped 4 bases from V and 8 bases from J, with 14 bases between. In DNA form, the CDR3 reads TGTGCCAGCAGTTCGACACGTGGGATCGAAGCTTTCTTT. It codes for CASSSTRGIEAFF.

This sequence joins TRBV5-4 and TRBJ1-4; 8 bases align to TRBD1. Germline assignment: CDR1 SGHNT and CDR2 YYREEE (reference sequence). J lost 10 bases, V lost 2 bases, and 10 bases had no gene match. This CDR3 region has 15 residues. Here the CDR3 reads CASSLKDRVFGKLFF. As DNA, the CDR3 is TGTGCCAGCAGCTTAAAGGACAGGGTATTTGGAAAACTGTTTTTT.